Below are 27 T cell receptor beta chains sequenced from a single sample in a study of cytomegalovirus exposure and HLA in healthy donors. Both 60 Vbeta primers and 13 Jbeta primers went into the PCR. Libraries were prepared by immunoSEQ multiplex PCR; TCRdb keeps only in-frame clonotypes and omits some of them. Among 150,000 to 200,000 clones listed, over 80% were seen once. Specimen: PBMCs. The source of these receptors is a girl between 5 and 17 years old in good health and CMV-seropositive.

This chain connects TRBV15 to TRBJ2-2; no reliable D call. Trimming left V 0 bases short and J 6 bases short, with 11 bases between. Germline V gene lookup returns CDR1 LNHNV and CDR2 YYDKDF (reference sequence). The CDR3 runs 15 residues. As DNA, the CDR3 is TGTGCCACCAGCAGAGATTCGAGGATCCCCGGGGAGCTGTTTTTT. Translation: CATSRDSRIPGELFF. The variable domain in full, with the rest retrieved from reference TRBV15 and TRBJ2-2, is DAMVIQNPRYQVTQFGKPVTLSCSQTLNHNVMYWYQQKSSQAPKLLFHYYDKDFNNEADTPDNFQSRRPNTSFCFLDIRSPGLGDTAMYLCATSRDSRIPGELFFGEGSRLTVL.

This clone turned up a few times. The chain uses TRBV4-3 and TRBJ1-6; D is unresolved. Trimming took off 1 base at V and 0 bases at J, with 7 bases between the two ends. The CDR3 covers 16 residues. Germline CDR1 reads LGHNA; CDR2 reads YSLEER. The CDR3 sequence: CASSQGSSSYNSPLHF. The CDR3, as DNA: TGCGCCAGCAGCCAAGGGTCGAGCTCCTATAATTCACCCCTCCACTTT.

V usage is TRBV13 and J usage is TRBJ2-3; TRBD2 is a possible D gene (6 bases). The V gene lost 6 bases and the J gene lost 3 bases, with 13 bases spanning the gap. This CDR3 comprises 14 residues. CDR1 and CDR2 from the germline V gene are PRHDT and FYEKMQ (reference sequence). CDR3 in DNA: TGTGCCAGCAGTACGGAGGGCCTGACAGATACGCAGTATTTT. This codes for CASSTEGLTDTQYF.

This clone appeared a few times. The rearrangement links TRBV6-1 to TRBJ2-7; D not certain. The CDR3 is 9 amino acids. Trimming stripped 11 bases from V and 4 bases from J, with 6 bases between. Germline V gene sequence: CDR1 MNHNS, CDR2 SASEGT. The CDR3 loop is CAAGYEQYF. CDR3 nucleotide sequence: TGTGCCGCCGGGTACGAGCAGTACTTC.

The V call is TRBV11-3, the J call TRBJ1-1, with D maybe TRBD1 (5 bases). The CDR3 extends over 14 amino acids. V was pared by 8 bases and J by 2 bases, with 15 bases between. Germline V gene lookup returns CDR1 SGHNT and CDR2 YENEEA. This CDR3 is CASPIAGPNTEAFF. The CDR3 coding sequence is TGTGCCAGCCCCATAGCAGGGCCAAACACTGAAGCTTTCTTT.

This chain links TRBV19 with TRBJ2-5, with 7 bases aligning to TRBD1. The CDR3 is 16 residues long. V was clipped by 5 bases and J by 5 bases; unmatched bases: 14. The germline CDR1 and CDR2 sequences are LNHDA and SQIVND (reference sequence). This CDR3 reads CASSPSREGGRETQYF. DNA for the CDR3: TGTGCCAGTAGTCCTAGCCGTGAAGGGGGCCGGGAGACCCAGTACTTC. The full variable domain, in which reference TRBV19 and TRBJ2-5 provide the parts outside the CDR3, is DGGITQSPKYLFRKEGQNVTLSCEQNLNHDAMYWYRQDPGQGLRLIYYSQIVNDFQKGDIAEGYSVSREKKESFPLTVTSAQKNPTAFYLCASSPSREGGRETQYFGPGTRLLVL.

The rearrangement joins TRBV6-5 to TRBJ2-1; possibly TRBD1 for D (5 bases). Per germline, CDR1 MNHEY and CDR2 SVGAGI. CDR3 length equals 15 residues. V shed 0 bases and J shed 5 bases, with 11 bases lying between them. The CDR3 here is CASSYSRRADNEQFF. CDR3 sequence (DNA): TGTGCCAGCAGTTACTCGCGCAGGGCGGACAATGAGCAGTTCTTC.

This clone was seen only a few times. This chain links TRBV27 with TRBJ1-4, with D unclear. There are 11 residues in the CDR3. Germline V gene sequence: CDR1 MNHEY, CDR2 SMNVEV (reference sequence). Trimming removed 6 bases from V and 6 bases from J, with 5 bases in between. The CDR3 nucleotides are TGTGCCAGCAGCTCTGATGAAAAACTGTTTTTT. Amino acid sequence: CASSSDEKLFF. Combining the CDR3 with reference TRBV27 and TRBJ1-4 gives the whole variable domain EAQVTQNPRYLITVTGKKLTVTCSQNMNHEYMSWYRQDPGLGLRQIYYSMNVEVTDKGDVPEGYKVSRKEKRNFPLILESPSPNQTSLYFCASSSDEKLFFGSGTQLSVL.

The V call is TRBV19, the J call TRBJ1-2; D possibly corresponds to TRBD1 (6 bases). Trimming left V 5 bases short and J 4 bases short, with 11 bases between. Per the germline V gene, CDR1 is LNHDA and CDR2 is SQIVND (reference sequence). This CDR3 is built from 13 residues. CDR3 loop: CASSFRDIYGYTF. The CDR3 nucleotides read TGTGCCAGTAGTTTCCGGGACATCTATGGCTACACCTTC.

The rearrangement links TRBV27 to TRBJ1-2; D is uncertain. V lost 8 bases and J 0 bases, leaving 10 bases between the germline ends. Per germline, CDR1 MNHEY and CDR2 SMNVEV (reference sequence). The CDR3 is made up of 13 amino acids. As DNA, the CDR3 is TGTGCCAGCTCCTCTAGGTCTAACTATGGCTACACCTTC. The encoded protein is CASSSRSNYGYTF.

V is TRBV5-4 and J is TRBJ1-2; 8 bases line up with TRBD1. The CDR3 spans 15 residues. J gave up 9 bases and V 2 bases, and 12 bases lay outside the gene matches. Germline CDR1 SGHNT, CDR2 YYREEE (reference sequence). The CDR3 bases are TGTGCCAGCAGCTTCCCTAGACAGGGGTTTGGAAGCTACACCTTC. Protein: CASSFPRQGFGSYTF.

The chain uses TRBV30 and TRBJ2-7, with D hard to call. The ends were cut back, 3 bases at V and 0 bases at J, with 9 bases in the middle. This CDR3 spans 13 amino acids. The germline V gene encodes CDR1 GTSNPN and CDR2 SVGIG (reference sequence). The DNA of the CDR3 is TGTGCCTGGAGACCGGAGTTCTCCTACGAGCAGTACTTC. This codes for CAWRPEFSYEQYF.

This clone was seen more than once but under ten times. The chain uses TRBV25-1 and TRBJ2-1; tentative D call: TRBD1 (5 bases). Trimming removed 5 bases at V and 2 bases at J, with 13 bases between. The CDR3 is 15 residues long. Germline lookup yields CDR1 MGHDK and CDR2 SYGVNS. CDR3 region: CASSFAGKPYNEQFF. The DNA for the CDR3 is TGTGCCAGCAGTTTCGCAGGGAAGCCCTACAATGAGCAGTTCTTC.

This clone was seen more than once but under ten times. V and J are TRBV4-1 and TRBJ1-2; 11 positions match TRBD1. The V and J ends lost 0 bases and 7 bases, in that order; junction bases with no gene match: 13. This CDR3 has 18 amino acids. CDR1 MGHRA and CDR2 YSYEKL come from the germline V gene. The CDR3 coding sequence is TGCGCCAGCAGCCAAGATCGACTATTCCCGGACAGGGGGCTTGGCTACACCTTC. As protein: CASSQDRLFPDRGLGYTF.

As to this clone: A junction end diverges from the germline sequence, so it may reflect a read error. The chain has TRBV18 and TRBJ2-7, with 8 bases that match TRBD2. The CDR3 length is 15 residues. The germline CDR1 and CDR2 sequences are KGHSH and LQKENI. The CDR3 loop is CASSPVSGSSNEQYF. The DNA for the CDR3 is TGTGCCAGCTCACCTGTGAGCGGGAGCTCCAACGAGCAGTACTTC.

J is TRBJ2-7 and V is TRBV14; 14 nucleotides agree with TRBD2. Germline-derived CDR1 and CDR2 are SGHDN and FVKESK. This CDR3 is built from 18 residues. V trimming: 4 bases; J trimming: 7 bases; junction bases outside the gene matches: 15. In DNA form, the CDR3 reads TGTGCCAGCAGCCGAGGCACCGGGACTAGCGGGAGCCTCAGGGAGCAGTACTTC. Protein sequence: CASSRGTGTSGSLREQYF. Complete variable domain (other parts from reference TRBV14 and TRBJ2-7): EAGVTQFPSHSVIEKGQTVTLRCDPISGHDNLYWYRRVMGKEIKFLLHFVKESKQDESGMPNNRFLAERTGGTYSTLKVQPAELEDSGVYFCASSRGTGTSGSLREQYFGPGTRLTVT.

This chain joins TRBV11-1 and TRBJ2-7; TRBD2 matches at 7 bases. After removal of 5 bases from V and 0 bases from J, the junction contained 4 bases not matched to a gene. CDR1 is SGHAT, CDR2 FQDESV, per germline (reference sequence). This CDR3 region has 14 residues. The CDR3 reads CASSPGLTSYEQYF. In nucleotides, the CDR3 is TGTGCCAGCAGCCCGGGACTAACCTCCTACGAGCAGTACTTC.

The J gene is TRBJ2-1, the V gene TRBV7-9; 7 nucleotides match TRBD2. Germline values: CDR1 SEHNR, CDR2 FQNEAQ (reference sequence). The CDR3 spans 14 residues. The junction had 0 bases not matched to a gene; V was cut back by 1 base and J by 3 bases. This CDR3 is CASSLGGSYNEQFF. CDR3 in DNA: TGTGCCAGCAGCTTAGGCGGGAGCTACAATGAGCAGTTCTTC.

The chain joins TRBV4-3 to TRBJ2-5; the match to TRBD1 covers 9 bases. Germline V CDR1 and CDR2: LGHNA, YSLEER. This CDR3 comprises 16 residues. The ends lost 1 base at V and 2 bases at J; junction bases unmatched: 5. The CDR3 is CASSQGAGTGQETQYF. CDR3 DNA sequence: TGCGCCAGCAGCCAAGGAGCCGGGACAGGGCAAGAGACCCAGTACTTC.

The chain joins TRBV29-1 to TRBJ2-1; 12 bases are a match to TRBD1. The CDR3 covers 13 residues. With V trimmed by 6 bases and J by 6 bases, 3 bases remained unmatched. Looked up from germline, CDR1 is SQVTM and CDR2 is ANQGSEA. The CDR3 sequence is CSVGQGAVNEQFF. DNA for the CDR3: TGCAGCGTGGGACAGGGGGCTGTCAATGAGCAGTTCTTC.

The V gene is TRBV29-1, the J gene TRBJ2-1, with D unclear. V was shortened by 7 bases and J by 4 bases, with 8 bases between the two germline ends. The CDR3 is made up of 11 amino acids. The germline gives CDR1 SQVTM, CDR2 ANQGSEA. CDR3 loop: CSAGRYNEQFF. CDR3 in DNA: TGCAGCGCCGGTCGTTACAATGAGCAGTTCTTC.

The V call is TRBV19, the J call TRBJ1-2, with TRBD1 matching 7 bases. V shed 5 bases, J shed 0 bases, and the junction held 6 bases outside the gene matches. This CDR3 spans 15 amino acids. Germline-derived CDR1 and CDR2 are LNHDA and SQIVND (reference sequence). The CDR3 sequence: CASSSYRGANYGYTF. CDR3 in DNA: TGTGCCAGTAGTTCATACAGGGGAGCTAACTATGGCTACACCTTC. The entire variable domain, with the rest obtained from reference TRBV19 and TRBJ1-2, is as follows: DGGITQSPKYLFRKEGQNVTLSCEQNLNHDAMYWYRQDPGQGLRLIYYSQIVNDFQKGDIAEGYSVSREKKESFPLTVTSAQKNPTAFYLCASSSYRGANYGYTFGSGTRLTVV.

This chain connects TRBV19 to TRBJ2-1, with TRBD2 matching 7 bases. J gave up 9 bases and V 5 bases, and 16 bases lay outside the gene matches. This CDR3 has 16 amino acids. Per the germline V gene, CDR1 is LNHDA and CDR2 is SQIVND (reference sequence). DNA of the CDR3: TGTGCCAGTAGTCCCGCGGGGGAGCGGGAATGGAGTGAGCAGTTCTTC. It translates to CASSPAGEREWSEQFF.

The chain couples TRBV19 to TRBJ2-1; no firm D call. The CDR3 totals 14 residues. Germline lookup yields CDR1 LNHDA and CDR2 SQIVND (reference sequence). The V end lost 3 bases, the J end lost 1 base, and 7 bases lay between the germline ends. As DNA, the CDR3 is TGTGCCAGTAGTATTCCGTTTTCCTACAATGAGCAGTTCTTC. This sequence encodes CASSIPFSYNEQFF.

The J gene is TRBJ2-7, the V gene TRBV6-5, with D perhaps TRBD1 (6 bases). From germline, CDR1 is MNHEY and CDR2 SVGAGI. The CDR3 runs to 14 residues. Trimming left V 7 bases short and J 4 bases short, with 17 bases between. The CDR3 bases are TGTGCCAGCACAGGGACAACGGGCGGGTACGAGCAGTACTTC. Its translation is CASTGTTGGYEQYF.

This sequence joins TRBV20-1 and TRBJ1-2; D call uncertain. V lost 4 bases and J lost 6, with 6 bases in between. Per germline, CDR1 DFQATT and CDR2 SNEGSKA (reference sequence). The CDR3 runs to 10 residues. In nucleotides, the CDR3 is TGCAGTGCTATATTCGATGGCTACACCTTC. Protein sequence: CSAIFDGYTF.

This rearrangement joins TRBV27 to TRBJ1-2, with D perhaps matching TRBD1 (6 bases). Germline V gene sequence: CDR1 MNHEY, CDR2 SMNVEV (reference sequence). The CDR3 totals 15 residues. Trimming took off 3 bases at V and 2 bases at J, with 13 bases between the two ends. The CDR3 nucleotides are TGTGCCAGCAGTTTCGGGCAGGGGTTCAACTATGGCTACACCTTC. This translates into CASSFGQGFNYGYTF.